Shown below are 8 T cell receptor beta chains from a single sample sequenced in a study of OX40 agonist ivuxolimab in advanced cancers. Clones were sequenced by immunoSEQ multiplex PCR, and TCRdb holds only the in-frame ones, with some missing. The sample lists about 10,000 clones, under 80% occurring once. The sample in question was CD4+ or CD8+ T cells sorted from blood, obtained in a trial of the OX40 agonist ivuxolimab. All receptors derive from an adult with an advanced solid tumor such as melanoma, head and neck, liver or kidney cancer.

The chain carries TRBV5-6 and TRBJ1-1, with 8 bases matching TRBD1. The junction had 4 bases not matched to a gene; V was cut back by 2 bases and J by 7 bases. The CDR3 totals 13 residues. CDR1 and CDR2 from the germline V gene are SGHDT and YYEEEE. CDR3 coding DNA: TGTGCCAGCAGCTTCGGACAGGGCGATGAAGCTTTCTTT. This encodes CASSFGQGDEAFF. Looking up the rest from reference TRBV5-6 and TRBJ1-1 gives the full variable domain: DAGVTQSPTHLIKTRGQQVTLRCSPKSGHDTVSWYQQALGQGPQFIFQYYEEEERQRGNFPDRFSGHQFPNYSSELNVNALLLGDSALYLCASSFGQGDEAFFGQGTRLTVV.

The chain recombines TRBV27 with TRBJ2-2, with a tentative D call TRBD2 (6 bases). This CDR3 is built from 17 residues. V was pared by 6 bases and J by 6 bases, with 23 bases between. Germline CDR1 MNHEY, CDR2 SMNVEV (reference sequence). CDR3 sequence: CASRDLLGGAVPGELFF. The CDR3 DNA follows: TGTGCCAGCAGAGACCTCCTCGGGGGAGCGGTTCCCGGGGAGCTGTTTTTT.

This sequence joins TRBV9 and TRBJ2-3; no reliable D call. The germline V and J ends were trimmed by 4 bases and 2 bases, with 11 bases remaining between them. Per the germline V gene, CDR1 is SGDLS and CDR2 is YYNGEE. The CDR3 runs to 14 residues. CDR3 DNA sequence: TGTGCCAGCAGCTATGGACGGAACACAGATACGCAGTATTTT. Residues: CASSYGRNTDTQYF. Drawing the rest from reference TRBV9 and TRBJ2-3, the complete variable domain is DSGVTQTPKHLITATGQRVTLRCSPRSGDLSVYWYQQSLDQGLQFLIQYYNGEERAKGNILERFSAQQFPDLHSELNLSSLELGDSALYFCASSYGRNTDTQYFGPGTRLTVL.

This chain's CDR3 is CASTPPSAGFPYEQYF. Written as DNA, the CDR3 is TGTGCCAGCACTCCTCCCAGCGCCGGATTTCCCTACGAGCAGTACTTC. This sequence joins TRBV6-4 and TRBJ2-7, with no clear D. This CDR3 region has 16 residues. V lost 7 bases, J lost 2 bases, and 21 bases lay in between. Germline-derived CDR1 and CDR2 are MRHNA and SNTAGT.

This clone was picked up one time. CDR3 DNA: TGTGCCAGCAGTTATAAAGCGGGGCCCTACGAGCAGTACTTC. Its translation: CASSYKAGPYEQYF. This rearrangement joins TRBV5-6 to TRBJ2-7; 7 nucleotides match TRBD2. The J segment lost 2 bases and the V segment lost 5 bases, leaving 7 bases of the junction unmatched. Germline V gives CDR1 SGHDT, CDR2 YYEEEE. The CDR3 is made up of 14 amino acids. Supplemented by reference TRBV5-6 and TRBJ2-7, the full variable domain reads DAGVTQSPTHLIKTRGQQVTLRCSPKSGHDTVSWYQQALGQGPQFIFQYYEEEERQRGNFPDRFSGHQFPNYSSELNVNALLLGDSALYLCASSYKAGPYEQYFGPGTRLTVT.

The rearrangement joins TRBV4-1 to TRBJ2-7; TRBD1 matches at 11 bases. This CDR3 comprises 16 residues. With 2 bases clipped from V and 5 bases from J, the junction kept 8 bases outside the gene matches. Germline V gene data show CDR1 as MGHRA and CDR2 as YSYEKL. As DNA, the CDR3 is TGCGCCAGCAGCCAAATTGGACAGGGGGCGTATCACGAGCAGTACTTC. Translated, it gives CASSQIGQGAYHEQYF.

V and J are TRBV5-6 and TRBJ1-1; a possible D gene is TRBD1 (6 bases). The ends were cut back, 4 bases at V and 11 bases at J, with 18 bases in the middle. The CDR3 runs 13 residues. The germline V gene encodes CDR1 SGHDT and CDR2 YYEEEE. DNA of the CDR3: TGTGCCAGCAGCCCCTATGGGGGGCGTGTGGCTTTCTTT. Translated: CASSPYGGRVAFF.

The chain employs TRBV15 and TRBJ1-1; possibly TRBD1 for D (5 bases). Trimming took 3 bases from V and 7 from J, leaving 15 bases between them. Looked up from germline, CDR1 is LNHNV and CDR2 is YYDKDF (reference sequence). This CDR3 has 14 amino acids. CDR3 bases: TGTGCCACCAGCAGCCGACGAGGGGAAGGTGAAGCTTTCTTT. It codes for CATSSRRGEGEAFF.